These T cell receptor beta chains were read from a single sample in a study of shared clonotypes between healthy human individuals. Clones were sequenced by immunoSEQ multiplex PCR, and TCRdb holds only the in-frame ones, with some missing. The table shows about 800,000 clones, with 90% to 97% occurring only once. Sequenced material: naive CD8+ T cells sorted from blood. The receptors stem from a man between 25 and 39 years old in good health. CDR3s include the opening cysteine and the closing phenylalanine or tryptophan. D genes are given only for firm matches. Clone size is shown for a subset of rows, as once, few, many or a class of expanded clone.

d_gene: .; v_gene: TRBV28; abundance: .; j_gene: TRBJ1-2; CDR3nt: TGTGCCAGCAGTTTAGCAGATAACTATGGCTACACCTTC; CDR3aa: CASSLADNYGYTF
d_gene: .; v_gene: TRBV7-9; abundance: .; j_gene: TRBJ2-7; CDR3nt: TGTGCCAGCAGCTCAGACAGGCTGCCTTTCTACGAGCAGTACTTC; CDR3aa: CASSSDRLPFYEQYF
d_gene: TRBD2; v_gene: TRBV2; abundance: .; j_gene: TRBJ2-7; CDR3nt: TGTGCCAGCCTCACCCGGGGACTAGCGGGATCGGGGGAGCAGTACTTC; CDR3aa: CASLTRGLAGSGEQYF
d_gene: TRBD1; v_gene: TRBV5-1; abundance: .; j_gene: TRBJ1-2; CDR3nt: TGCGCCAGCAGCCTCGGGACAGGGGACCAGGCGTATGGCTACACCTTC; CDR3aa: CASSLGTGDQAYGYTF
d_gene: TRBD1; v_gene: TRBV29-1; abundance: .; j_gene: TRBJ2-1; CDR3nt: TGCAGCGTTGCACTCAAAAGGGACAGGGCGGGCAATGAGCAGTTCTTC; CDR3aa: CSVALKRDRAGNEQFF
d_gene: .; v_gene: TRBV27; abundance: .; j_gene: TRBJ2-5; CDR3nt: TGTGCCAGCAGTTTGGTGGATCAAGAGACCCAGTACTTC; CDR3aa: CASSLVDQETQYF
d_gene: .; v_gene: TRBV30; abundance: .; j_gene: TRBJ2-1; CDR3nt: TGTGCCTGGGGGGTGGGAACTTCGTACAATGAGCAGTTCTTC; CDR3aa: CAWGVGTSYNEQFF
d_gene: TRBD2; v_gene: TRBV7-6; abundance: .; j_gene: TRBJ2-3; CDR3nt: TGTGCCAGCAGCTTATACCAGCGGGAATCAGATACGCAGTATTTT; CDR3aa: CASSLYQRESDTQYF
d_gene: .; v_gene: TRBV4-1; abundance: .; j_gene: TRBJ2-3; CDR3nt: TGCGCCAGCAGCCGGTTTAGCCTTTCCCCGTCCGATACGCAGTATTTT; CDR3aa: CASSRFSLSPSDTQYF
d_gene: TRBD1; v_gene: TRBV7-2; abundance: .; j_gene: TRBJ2-1; CDR3nt: TGTGCCAGCAGCTTAGGCCCGGGACAGTACAATGAGCAGTTCTTC; CDR3aa: CASSLGPGQYNEQFF
d_gene: .; v_gene: TRBV2; abundance: .; j_gene: TRBJ1-5; CDR3nt: TGTGCCAGCAGTGACCCAGGAATTCAGCCCCAGCATTTT; CDR3aa: CASSDPGIQPQHF
d_gene: TRBD1; v_gene: TRBV6-1; abundance: .; j_gene: TRBJ1-3; CDR3nt: TGTGCCAGCAGTGCCAGCCCGGGACAGCTCGGTGGAAACACCATATATTTT; CDR3aa: CASSASPGQLGGNTIYF
d_gene: .; v_gene: TRBV10-3; abundance: .; j_gene: TRBJ1-3; CDR3nt: TGTGCCATCAGTGAGCCGACTGGAGGGTTTAAAAGGGGAAACACCATATATTTT; CDR3aa: CAISEPTGGFKRGNTIYF
d_gene: TRBD2; v_gene: TRBV15; abundance: .; j_gene: TRBJ2-7; CDR3nt: TGTGCCACCAGCAGAGGAGCTGGAGCGGGGCAACCCTACGAGCAGTACTTC; CDR3aa: CATSRGAGAGQPYEQYF
d_gene: .; v_gene: TRBV10-1; abundance: .; j_gene: TRBJ1-1; CDR3nt: TGCGCCAGAACAAATACAGATACGGGAACTGAAGCTTTCTTT; CDR3aa: CARTNTDTGTEAFF
d_gene: .; v_gene: TRBV29-1; abundance: .; j_gene: TRBJ1-1; CDR3nt: TGCAGCGTTGAAGAGGCTGGGCCCCGAGCTTTCTTT; CDR3aa: CSVEEAGPRAFF
d_gene: .; v_gene: TRBV15; abundance: .; j_gene: TRBJ2-7; CDR3nt: TGTGCCACCGGGGAATACGAGCAGTACTTC; CDR3aa: CATGEYEQYF
d_gene: .; v_gene: TRBV11-2; abundance: once; j_gene: TRBJ2-1; CDR3nt: TGTGCCAGCAGCCGACCTTCCGGGCGGACTTACAATGAGCAGTTCTTC; CDR3aa: CASSRPSGRTYNEQFF
d_gene: .; v_gene: TRBV6-1; abundance: .; j_gene: TRBJ2-5; CDR3nt: TGTGCCAGCAGTATATGGACGGACCAAGAGACCCAGTACTTC; CDR3aa: CASSIWTDQETQYF
d_gene: .; v_gene: TRBV27; abundance: .; j_gene: TRBJ2-5; CDR3nt: TGTGCCAGCAGTTTCCATGGCAGACAAGAGACCCAGTACTTC; CDR3aa: CASSFHGRQETQYF
d_gene: TRBD2; v_gene: TRBV4-3; abundance: .; j_gene: TRBJ2-1; CDR3nt: TGCGCCAGCAGCCAAGATCGCGGGAGGCCGAACAATGAGCAGTTCTTC; CDR3aa: CASSQDRGRPNNEQFF
d_gene: TRBD1; v_gene: TRBV7-9; abundance: .; j_gene: TRBJ1-4; CDR3nt: TGTGCCAGCAGCTTGAGGGGACAGATGAGAGAAAAACTGTTTTTT; CDR3aa: CASSLRGQMREKLFF
d_gene: TRBD2; v_gene: TRBV25-1; abundance: once; j_gene: TRBJ2-1; CDR3nt: TGTGCCAGCGGCCTAGCGGGAGTAGCAGTTGAGCAGTTCTTC; CDR3aa: CASGLAGVAVEQFF
d_gene: TRBD2; v_gene: TRBV7-9; abundance: .; j_gene: TRBJ2-5; CDR3nt: TGTGCCAGCAGCTCACCGGGACTACCAAGGACCCAGTACTTC; CDR3aa: CASSSPGLPRTQYF
d_gene: .; v_gene: TRBV11-2; abundance: .; j_gene: TRBJ2-7; CDR3nt: TGTGCCAGCAGCTTATACGTTAACAACTACGAGCAGTACTTC; CDR3aa: CASSLYVNNYEQYF
d_gene: TRBD1; v_gene: TRBV7-9; abundance: few; j_gene: TRBJ2-5; CDR3nt: TGTGCCAGCAGCTCCCCCTGGGTGGGACAGGGTTGGGAGACCCAGTACTTC; CDR3aa: CASSSPWVGQGWETQYF
d_gene: .; v_gene: TRBV29-1; abundance: .; j_gene: TRBJ2-5; CDR3nt: TGCAGCGTTGAAGCAACAGAAGAGACCCAGTACTTC; CDR3aa: CSVEATEETQYF
d_gene: .; v_gene: TRBV27; abundance: .; j_gene: TRBJ2-7; CDR3nt: TGTGCCAGCGGCCCACCTTCCTACGAGCAGTACTTC; CDR3aa: CASGPPSYEQYF